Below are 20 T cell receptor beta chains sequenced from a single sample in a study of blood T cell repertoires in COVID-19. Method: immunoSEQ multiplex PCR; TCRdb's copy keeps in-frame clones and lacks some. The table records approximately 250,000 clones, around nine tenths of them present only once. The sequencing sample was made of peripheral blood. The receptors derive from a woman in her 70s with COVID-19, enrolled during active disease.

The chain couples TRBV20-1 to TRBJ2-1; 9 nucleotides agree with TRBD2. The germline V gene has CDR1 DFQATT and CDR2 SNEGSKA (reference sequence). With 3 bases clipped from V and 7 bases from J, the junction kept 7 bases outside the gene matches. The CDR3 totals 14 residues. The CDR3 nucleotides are TGCAGTGCTAGTTTCGCGGGGGGGCCGAATGAGCAGTTCTTC. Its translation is CSASFAGGPNEQFF.

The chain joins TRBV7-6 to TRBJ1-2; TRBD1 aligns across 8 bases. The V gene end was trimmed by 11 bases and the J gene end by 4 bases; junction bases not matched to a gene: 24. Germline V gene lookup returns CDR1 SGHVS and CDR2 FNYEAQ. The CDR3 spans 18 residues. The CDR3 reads CASSPYPQGANLGYGYTF. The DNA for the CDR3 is TGTGCCTCCTCACCCTACCCCCAGGGGGCGAACTTAGGCTATGGCTACACCTTC.

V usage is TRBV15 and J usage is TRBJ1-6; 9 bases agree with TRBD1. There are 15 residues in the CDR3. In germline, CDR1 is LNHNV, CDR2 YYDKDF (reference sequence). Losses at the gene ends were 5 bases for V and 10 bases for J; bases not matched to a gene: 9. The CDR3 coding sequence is TGTGCCACCAGCTTCAAGACAGGGGGTGAGTCACCCCTCCACTTT. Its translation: CATSFKTGGESPLHF. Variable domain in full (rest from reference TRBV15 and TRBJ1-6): DAMVIQNPRYQVTQFGKPVTLSCSQTLNHNVMYWYQQKSSQAPKLLFHYYDKDFNNEADTPDNFQSRRPNTSFCFLDIRSPGLGDTAMYLCATSFKTGGESPLHFGNGTRLTVT.

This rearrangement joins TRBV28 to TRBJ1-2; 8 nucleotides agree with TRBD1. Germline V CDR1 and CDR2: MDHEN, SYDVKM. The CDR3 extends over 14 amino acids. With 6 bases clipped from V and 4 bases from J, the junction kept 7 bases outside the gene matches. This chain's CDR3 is CASSSQQGVYGYTF. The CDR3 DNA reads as TGTGCCAGCAGCTCGCAACAGGGGGTCTATGGCTACACCTTC.

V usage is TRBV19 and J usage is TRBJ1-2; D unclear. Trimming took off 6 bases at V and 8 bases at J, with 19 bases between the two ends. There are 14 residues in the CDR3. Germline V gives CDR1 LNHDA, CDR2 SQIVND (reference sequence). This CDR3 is CASSNGLRTLGYTF. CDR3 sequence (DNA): TGTGCCAGTAGCAATGGACTCAGGACGTTAGGCTACACCTTC.

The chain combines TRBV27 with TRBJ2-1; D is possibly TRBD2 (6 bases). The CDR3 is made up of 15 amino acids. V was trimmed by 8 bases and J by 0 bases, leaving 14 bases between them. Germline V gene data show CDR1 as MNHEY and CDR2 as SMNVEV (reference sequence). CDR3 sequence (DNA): TGTGCCAGCGCGGGACCCCGGAGCTCCTACAATGAGCAGTTCTTC. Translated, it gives CASAGPRSSYNEQFF.

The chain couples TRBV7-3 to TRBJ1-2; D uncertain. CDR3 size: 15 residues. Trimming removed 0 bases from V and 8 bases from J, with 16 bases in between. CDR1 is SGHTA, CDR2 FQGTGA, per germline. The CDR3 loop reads CASSLTTDGSGGYTF. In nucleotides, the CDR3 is TGTGCCAGCAGCTTAACGACGGACGGCTCGGGGGGCTACACCTTC.

In nucleotides, the CDR3 is TGTGCCAGCTCACCATGGGGCGGGGGAGGAGATACGCAGTATTTT. Encoded protein: CASSPWGGGGDTQYF. V is TRBV18 and J is TRBJ2-3, with 7 positions matching TRBD2. CDR1 is KGHSH and CDR2 is LQKENI in the germline V gene. V lost 2 bases and J lost 5; bases outside the gene matches: 7. The CDR3 totals 15 residues.

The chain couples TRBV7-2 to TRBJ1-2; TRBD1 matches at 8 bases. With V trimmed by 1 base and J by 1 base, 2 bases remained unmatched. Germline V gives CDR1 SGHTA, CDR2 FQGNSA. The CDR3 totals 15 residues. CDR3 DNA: TGTGCCAGCAGCTTAGGGACAGGGATTAACTATGGCTACACCTTC. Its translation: CASSLGTGINYGYTF.

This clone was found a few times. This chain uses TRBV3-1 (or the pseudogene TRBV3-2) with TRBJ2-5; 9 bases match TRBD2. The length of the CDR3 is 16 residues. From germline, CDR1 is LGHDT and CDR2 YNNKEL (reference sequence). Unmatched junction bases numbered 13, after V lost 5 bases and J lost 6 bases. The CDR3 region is CASSSASGGPDQTQYF. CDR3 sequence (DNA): TGTGCCAGCAGCTCTGCCAGCGGGGGGCCGGATCAGACCCAGTACTTC.

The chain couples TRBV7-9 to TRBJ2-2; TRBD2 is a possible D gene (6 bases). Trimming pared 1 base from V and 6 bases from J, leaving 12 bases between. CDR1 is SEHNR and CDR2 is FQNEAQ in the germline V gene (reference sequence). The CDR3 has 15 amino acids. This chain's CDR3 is CASSLVLAGPGELFF. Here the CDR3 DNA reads TGTGCCAGCAGCTTAGTACTAGCAGGACCCGGGGAGCTGTTTTTT.

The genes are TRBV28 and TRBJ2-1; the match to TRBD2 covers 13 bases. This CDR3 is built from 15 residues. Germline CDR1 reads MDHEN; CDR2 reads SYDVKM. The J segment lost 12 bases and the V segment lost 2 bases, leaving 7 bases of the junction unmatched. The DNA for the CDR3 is TGTGCCAGCAGTTTAGTGGGACTAGCGGGGAGGGGGCAGTTCTTC. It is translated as CASSLVGLAGRGQFF.

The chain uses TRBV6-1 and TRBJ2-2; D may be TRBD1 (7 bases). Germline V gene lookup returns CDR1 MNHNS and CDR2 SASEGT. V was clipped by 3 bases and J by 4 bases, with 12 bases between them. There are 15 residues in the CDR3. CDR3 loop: CASSDQGGITGELFF. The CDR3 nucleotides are TGTGCCAGCAGTGACCAGGGGGGAATCACCGGGGAGCTGTTTTTT.

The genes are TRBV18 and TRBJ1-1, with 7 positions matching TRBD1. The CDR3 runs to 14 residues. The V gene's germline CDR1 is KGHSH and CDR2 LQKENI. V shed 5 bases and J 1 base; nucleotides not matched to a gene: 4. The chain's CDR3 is CASSTGTANTEAFF. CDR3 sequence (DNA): TGTGCCAGCTCAACCGGGACAGCGAACACTGAAGCTTTCTTT.

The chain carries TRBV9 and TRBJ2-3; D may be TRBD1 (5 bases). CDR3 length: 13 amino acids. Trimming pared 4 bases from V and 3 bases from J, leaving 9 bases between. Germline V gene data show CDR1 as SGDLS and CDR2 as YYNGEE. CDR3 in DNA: TGTGCCAGCAGCATCCAGGGTACAGATACGCAGTATTTT. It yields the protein CASSIQGTDTQYF.

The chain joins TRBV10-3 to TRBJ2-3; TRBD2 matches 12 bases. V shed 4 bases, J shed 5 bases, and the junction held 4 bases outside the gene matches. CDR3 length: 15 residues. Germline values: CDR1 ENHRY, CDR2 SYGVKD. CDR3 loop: CAISGLAGGLDTQYF. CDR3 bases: TGTGCCATCAGTGGTCTAGCGGGGGGGCTAGATACGCAGTATTTT.

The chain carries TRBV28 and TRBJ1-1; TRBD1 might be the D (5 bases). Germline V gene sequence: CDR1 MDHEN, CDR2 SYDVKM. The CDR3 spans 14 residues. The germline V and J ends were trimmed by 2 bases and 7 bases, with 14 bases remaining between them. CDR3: CASSLRGGNYEAFF. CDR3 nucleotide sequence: TGTGCCAGCAGTTTACGGGGGGGAAATTATGAAGCTTTCTTT.

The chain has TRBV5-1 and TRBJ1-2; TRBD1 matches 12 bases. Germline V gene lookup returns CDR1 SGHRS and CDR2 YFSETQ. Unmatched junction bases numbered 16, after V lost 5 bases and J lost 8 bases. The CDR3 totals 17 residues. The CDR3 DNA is TGCGCCAGCAGTCTGGCGGGGACAGGGGGCTATTTTGGAGGCTACACCTTC. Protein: CASSLAGTGGYFGGYTF.

The chain's CDR3 is CASSRRTGETSTDTQYF. The DNA for the CDR3 is TGTGCCAGCTCACGGAGGACAGGGGAAACTAGCACAGATACGCAGTATTTT. This chain links TRBV18 with TRBJ2-3; 9 bases map to TRBD1. Trimming at V came to 4 bases and at J to 0 bases, leaving 8 bases not matched to a gene. This CDR3 is built from 17 residues. The germline V gene has CDR1 KGHSH and CDR2 LQKENI.

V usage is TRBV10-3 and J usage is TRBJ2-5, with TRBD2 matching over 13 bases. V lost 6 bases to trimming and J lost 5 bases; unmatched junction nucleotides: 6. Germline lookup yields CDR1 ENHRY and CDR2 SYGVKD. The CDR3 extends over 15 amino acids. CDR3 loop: CAISTSGGALETQYF. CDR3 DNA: TGTGCCATCAGCACTAGCGGGGGGGCCCTGGAGACCCAGTACTTC.